This section outlines one TCR beta chain sequence together with its context. The assay was immunoSEQ multiplex PCR, and TCRdb's table has in-frame clones only and misses some. Among 50,000 to 65,000 clones listed, around three quarters were seen once. The data were obtained in a study of radiation and T cells in renal cell carcinoma. Regarding time point: blood 4 weeks post-SBRT, at nephrectomy. The treatment denotes: 15 Gy SBRT to primary tumor, nephrectomy 4 weeks later. V dropped 5 bases and J dropped 6 bases, with 17 bases sitting between them. This CDR3 is built from 14 residues. Germline V gene sequence: CDR1 SGHTA, CDR2 FQGNSA.

This receptor was identified in a man in his sixties with renal cell carcinoma. This material consisted of blood, taken from a patient whose treatment included radiotherapy and nephrectomy. This chain connects TRBV7-2 to TRBJ2-7; a possible D gene is TRBD1 (5 bases). In DNA form, the CDR3 reads TGTGCCAGCAGCCCACAAGGGGTAATGGGCGAGCAGTACGTC. Its translation is CASSPQGVMGEQYV.